This entry describes one TCR beta chain. Its target antigen remains unknown. Per-nucleotide qualities are absent, and no much larger clonotype sits a single base away. The germline V gene supplies CDR1 MGHDK and CDR2 SYGVNS. The CDR3 holds 16 amino acids from the cysteine to the phenylalanine. Here the CDR3 DNA is all that survives: 48 bases in frame from base 1. After removal of 0 bases from V and 2 bases from J, the junction retains 6 bases not matched to a gene. These data are taken from a study of identifying expanded T cells in peripheral blood (dated by TCRdb to between 2017 and 2020). Notes on the research overall: Technical replicates were generated by sequencing separate aliquots of the same genomic DNA pool, and four replicates were compared pairwise.

No immune events such as infections were documented for the healthy donors during the collection period. Blood repertoires from healthy donors were used as a training cohort for calibrating time-dependent variance in a beta-binomial model of differential abundance of T-cell clones. The training cohort was composed of around ten healthy donors, 3 female and 7 male. Donor ages ranged from about 29 to 70 years, with an average of around 45 years. Whole blood from each healthy donor was obtained from a commercial supplier and was collected at three time points two to three weeks apart. For immunosequencing, genomic DNA was extracted from unsorted whole blood. The immunoSEQ Assay, which uses bias-controlled multiplex PCR amplification of genomic DNA, was used to profile TCRbeta CDR3 regions. The source study handled its data this way. The absolute abundance of each unique TCRbeta CDR3 region was quantified after sequences were collapsed and filtered. Differential abundance was assessed using a binomial (Fisher-equivalent) model and a beta-binomial model in which time-dependent variance fitted from healthy donors was added. Clones with fewer than 5 combined templates were removed, and differential abundance was called for clones with a Benjamini-Hochberg FDR below 0.01. The form v = (b*log(k)+a)^2 was used to model beta-binomial variance as a function of total template count across the two samples. Entries here come from immuneACCESS through TCRdb and include only in-frame sequences with V and J called. Some clones fail to appear in such tables; in the studies checked, an unresolved V gene covers under half of the shortfall, and the cause of the remainder is unknown. The V and J calls and clone size were taken over from that table, and D and trimming were inferred from the DNA. The sample records 70,000 or so clones, about nine tenths of which are singletons. Jointly, the top ten make up over 2.5% of the sample.

What the work shows at the level of the full study, not this receptor alone: Across all healthy donors, variance in clone template counts between roughly 2-week samples was found to increase significantly with total template count. The authors expected that over much longer intervals, such as months to years, biological variance in healthy repertoires might increase even further. About 1.1 differentially abundant clones were flagged by the binomial model between technical replicates, whereas about 15 and 19 were flagged over roughly two weeks and four weeks, respectively. Across all healthy-donor time intervals, the beta-binomial model significantly cut both the number of clones called differentially abundant and the false-positive rate.

The sequence was obtained from a person between 18 and 75 years old in good health. The V and J segments used are TRBV25-1 and TRBJ2-5, and 7 junctional nucleotides match TRBD1. The sequenced material came from blood. The CDR3 has the sequence CASSEYMGRGQETQYF. Here is the DNA: TGTGCCAGCAGTGAATATATGGGCAGGGGGCAAGAGACCCAGTACTTC.